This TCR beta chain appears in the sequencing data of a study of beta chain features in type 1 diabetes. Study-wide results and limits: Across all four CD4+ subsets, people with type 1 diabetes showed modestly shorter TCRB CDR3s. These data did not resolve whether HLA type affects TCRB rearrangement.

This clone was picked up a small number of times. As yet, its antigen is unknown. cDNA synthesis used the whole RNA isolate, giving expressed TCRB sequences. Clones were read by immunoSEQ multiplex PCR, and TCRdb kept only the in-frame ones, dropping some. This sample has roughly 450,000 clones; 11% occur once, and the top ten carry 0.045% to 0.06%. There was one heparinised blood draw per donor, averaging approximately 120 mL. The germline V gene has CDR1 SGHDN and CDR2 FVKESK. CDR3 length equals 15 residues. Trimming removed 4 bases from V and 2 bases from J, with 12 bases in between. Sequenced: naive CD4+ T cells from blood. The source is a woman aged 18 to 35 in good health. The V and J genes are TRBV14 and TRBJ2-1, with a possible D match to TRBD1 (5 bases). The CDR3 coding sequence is TGTGCCAGCAGCCCAGGGTTACTAACCTACAATGAGCAGTTCTTC. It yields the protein CASSPGLLTYNEQFF.